The present T cell receptor beta chain was sequenced within a study of control samples from healthy donors and cancer patients. Some clones are missing from TCRdb's copy, which holds only in-frame ones; the method was immunoSEQ multiplex PCR. The sample consists of roughly 130,000 clones, roughly 95% of them appearing once. Material: blood. The sequence was obtained from a man aged 25-40 years in good health.

CDR3 coding DNA: TGTGCCAGTTTTAAGTGGAAAGGCTACACCTTC. Protein product: CASFKWKGYTF. The chain joins TRBV2 to TRBJ1-2; no reliable D call. This CDR3 has 11 amino acids. With 9 bases removed from V and 8 bases from J, the gap between germline ends came to 13 bases. CDR1 and CDR2 from the germline V gene are SNHLY and FYNNEI. Complete variable domain (other parts from reference TRBV2 and TRBJ1-2): EPEVTQTPSHQVTQMGQEVILRCVPISNHLYFYWYRQILGQKVEFLVSFYNNEISEKSEIFDDQFSVERPDGSNFTLKIRSTKLEDSAMYFCASFKWKGYTFGSGTRLTVV.